These T cell receptor beta chains were read from a single sample in a study of blood T cell repertoires in COVID-19. TCRdb keeps only in-frame clones here, not all; method: immunoSEQ multiplex PCR. Among about 110,000 clones listed, 88% were seen once. The sample consisted of peripheral blood. The receptors come from a human donor in a cohort sampled during active COVID-19. CDR3s include the opening cysteine and the closing phenylalanine or tryptophan. Fields, in order: J gene, clone size, D gene, V gene, CDR3 DNA, CDR3 protein. D genes are given only for firm matches. The size of a clone is reported for some rows only, either as once, few or many, or as a class for expanded clones.

TRBJ2-7	-	TRBD1	TRBV28	TGTGCCAGCAGTCGCCTCCGGGACAGGGAGTACGAGCAGTACTTC	CASSRLRDREYEQYF
TRBJ1-1	-	-	TRBV5-1	TGCGCCAGCAGCCCCGACAGCACGAACACTGAAGCTTTCTTT	CASSPDSTNTEAFF
TRBJ2-2	-	-	TRBV3-1/TRBV3-2	TGTGCCAGCAGCCTGGACTATTCGAACACCGGGGAGCTGTTTTTT	CASSLDYSNTGELFF
TRBJ2-2	-	-	TRBV11-2	TGTGCCAGCAGCGTTCGAGCCGGGGAGCTGTTTTTT	CASSVRAGELFF
TRBJ1-1	-	TRBD1	TRBV28	TGTGCCAGTATCGGGACAGGGGAAGCGGGAACTGAAGCTTTCTTT	CASIGTGEAGTEAFF
TRBJ2-5	-	-	TRBV29-1	TGCAGCGCCACAGGGTCGGAGACCCAGTACTTC	CSATGSETQYF
TRBJ2-7	-	-	TRBV7-6	TGTGCCAGCAGCTTAGCGCCAGGGGGGATCTCCTACGAGCAGTACTTC	CASSLAPGGISYEQYF
TRBJ1-2	-	TRBD1	TRBV30	TGTGCCTGGGGACTCTCGACAGGGGGCGTCTATGGCTACACCTTC	CAWGLSTGGVYGYTF
TRBJ2-7	-	TRBD1	TRBV2	TGTGCCAGCAGTCCGGGACAGGGGGCCCACGAGCAGTACTTC	CASSPGQGAHEQYF
TRBJ1-5	-	TRBD1	TRBV6-1	TGTGCCAGCAGTGAAACAGGGGGCCAACAGCCCCAGCATTTT	CASSETGGQQPQHF
TRBJ2-7	-	-	TRBV4-1	TGCGCCAGCAGCCAAGATATGGCCAGCGTAACCTACGAGCAGTACTTC	CASSQDMASVTYEQYF
TRBJ2-1	-	-	TRBV7-3	TGTGCCAGCAGCTTAACAGCAGGGGAGCAGTTCTTC	CASSLTAGEQFF
TRBJ1-2	-	-	TRBV6-5	TGTGCCAGCGGCTTGGCCCTCTATGGCTACACCTTC	CASGLALYGYTF
TRBJ2-3	-	TRBD2	TRBV6-2/TRBV6-3	TGTGCCAGCAGTTCCGCCAGACTAGCGGGAGGGAGAGAATCAGATACGCAGTATTTT	CASSSARLAGGRESDTQYF
TRBJ1-5	-	-	TRBV3-1/TRBV3-2	TGTGCCAGCAGCCAAGCGGGTTTCAATCAGCCCCAGCATTTT	CASSQAGFNQPQHF
TRBJ1-1	-	-	TRBV10-1	TGCGCCAGCAGTCACTTCGCACAGCCATCGGGGACTGAAGCTTTCTTT	CASSHFAQPSGTEAFF
TRBJ1-2	-	-	TRBV5-4	TGTGCCAGCAGCGGCAACAGGGCTAACTATGGCTACACCTTC	CASSGNRANYGYTF
TRBJ1-5	-	TRBD1	TRBV3-1/TRBV3-2	TGTGCCAGCAGCCAAGCAGGAGGGGGCGGTCAGCCCCAGCATTTT	CASSQAGGGGQPQHF
TRBJ1-2	-	-	TRBV18	TGTGCCAGCTCCCCCGGCAAGGGGGAGAGCTATGGCTACACCTTC	CASSPGKGESYGYTF
TRBJ2-2	-	-	TRBV10-2	TGCGCCAGCAGGCGGCCGGAGGGAACGGCCGGGGAGCTGTTTTTT	CASRRPEGTAGELFF
TRBJ2-7	-	-	TRBV29-1	TGCAGCGTTGAACAGTCCTACGAGCAGTACTTC	CSVEQSYEQYF
TRBJ2-5	-	TRBD1	TRBV29-1	TGCAGCGTGAACAGGGGGTTCCAAGAGACCCAGTACTTC	CSVNRGFQETQYF
TRBJ1-6	-	TRBD1	TRBV7-9	TGTGCCAGCAGCCAGTGGGGACAGTCAAATTCACCCCTCCACTTT	CASSQWGQSNSPLHF
TRBJ2-1	-	-	TRBV6-6	TGTGCCAGCAGTTTAATAAACAATGAGCAGTTCTTC	CASSLINNEQFF
TRBJ1-5	-	TRBD1	TRBV2	TGTGCCAGCAAGGAACGGACAGGGAGCAATCAGCCCCAGCATTTT	CASKERTGSNQPQHF
TRBJ1-1	-	-	TRBV10-3	TGTGCCATCAGGAGACAGGTCGAAAACACTGAAGCTTTCTTT	CAIRRQVENTEAFF
TRBJ2-5	once	-	TRBV13	TGTGCCAGCAGCATAGCTGGGGCAGGGACCCAGTACTTC	CASSIAGAGTQYF
TRBJ2-1	once	-	TRBV2	TGTGCCAGCAGTGAAGTGTATACAGTCTCCTACAATGAGCAGTTCTTC	CASSEVYTVSYNEQFF
TRBJ2-1	-	TRBD1	TRBV2	TGTGCCAGCAGTGAAGAACAGGGGGCGATACATGAGCAGTTCTTC	CASSEEQGAIHEQFF
TRBJ1-6	-	TRBD1	TRBV28	TGTGCCAGCAGTCCCGGGACAGACAATTCACCCCTCCACTTT	CASSPGTDNSPLHF
TRBJ1-2	-	-	TRBV29-1	TGCAGCGCCAAAGCGGCAGTTGAGGGCTACACCTTC	CSAKAAVEGYTF
TRBJ2-1	-	-	TRBV6-1	TGTGCCAGCAGTGAAAGCGGCCCATACAATGAGCAGTTCTTC	CASSESGPYNEQFF
TRBJ1-2	-	TRBD1	TRBV27	TGTGCCAGCAGATTTCCACAGGGGGCGCGGGCTTATGGCTATGGCTACACCTTC	CASRFPQGARAYGYGYTF
TRBJ2-6	few	TRBD1	TRBV5-4	TGTGCCAGCAGCTCAGACCGGGACAGGGACCCCTCTGGGGCCAACGTCCTGACTTTC	CASSSDRDRDPSGANVLTF
TRBJ1-4	-	TRBD1	TRBV9	TGTGCCAGCAGCGCGAGACAGGGGGGTGAAAAACTGTTTTTT	CASSARQGGEKLFF
TRBJ1-5	-	-	TRBV28	TGTGCCAGCAGTTTACCGCAGGGATCCCTAAATCAGCCCCAGCATTTT	CASSLPQGSLNQPQHF
TRBJ2-7	-	TRBD1	TRBV19	TGTGCCAGTAGTACATCTCGGGACAGGTCCTACGAGCAGTACTTC	CASSTSRDRSYEQYF
TRBJ2-1	-	-	TRBV27	TGTGCCAGCAGTTCAAGTTTCGACAGTTACAATGAGCAGTTCTTC	CASSSSFDSYNEQFF
TRBJ2-1	-	TRBD1	TRBV27	TGTGCCAGCAGCCCACAGGGGAATGAGCAGTTCTTC	CASSPQGNEQFF
TRBJ2-7	-	-	TRBV2	TGTGCCAGCAAGGGGGGGACTTCCTCCTACGAGCAGTACTTC	CASKGGTSSYEQYF
TRBJ1-4	-	TRBD1	TRBV7-9	TGTGCCAGCGCCACCGGGACAGGGAGAGAAAAACTGTTTTTT	CASATGTGREKLFF
TRBJ1-1	-	TRBD1	TRBV4-2	TGTGCCAGCAGCCCACGGGGACAGGGGGCAACTGAAGCTTTCTTT	CASSPRGQGATEAFF
TRBJ2-1	-	TRBD2	TRBV5-5	TGTGCCAGCAGCTCGCGGGACTACTCCTACAATGAGCAGTTCTTC	CASSSRDYSYNEQFF
TRBJ1-2	-	TRBD1	TRBV6-6	TGTGCCAGCCTCTCTCCGGACAGGGCCTATGGCTACACCTTC	CASLSPDRAYGYTF
TRBJ2-7	-	-	TRBV30	TGTGCCTGGGGTGGCGGGACCTCGGCTCCTTTTTACGAGCAGTACTTC	CAWGGGTSAPFYEQYF
TRBJ1-4	once	TRBD1	TRBV19	TGTGCCAGTAGTAGCGGACGACAGGGTGCCCCCGGAAAACTGTTTTTT	CASSSGRQGAPGKLFF
TRBJ2-3	-	TRBD2	TRBV9	TGTGCCAGCAGCGTGCTAGCGGAGAGCACAGATACGCAGTATTTT	CASSVLAESTDTQYF
TRBJ1-4	-	TRBD1	TRBV6-5	TGTGCCAGCAGTTACGGGGGGACAGGAAATGAAAAACTGTTTTTT	CASSYGGTGNEKLFF
TRBJ1-5	few	TRBD1	TRBV7-8	TGTGCCAGCAGCTCCTCAGGGGGAATTAATCAGCCCCAGCATTTT	CASSSSGGINQPQHF
TRBJ1-5	-	TRBD1	TRBV28	TGTGCCAGCAGTTTCAGGGACAGGGGTCCTAATCAGCCCCAGCATTTT	CASSFRDRGPNQPQHF
TRBJ2-5	-	TRBD2	TRBV27	TGTGCCAGCAGTTTGAGAGCGGGGAGACAAGAGACCCAGTACTTC	CASSLRAGRQETQYF
TRBJ1-3	-	-	TRBV5-4	TGTGCCAGCAGCTCCGTATCCTCTGGAAACACCATATATTTT	CASSSVSSGNTIYF
TRBJ2-7	-	-	TRBV5-1	TGCGCCAGCAGCTTAATTTTCCGGGGGGCCGCCTACGAGCAGTACTTC	CASSLIFRGAAYEQYF
TRBJ2-3	few	TRBD2	TRBV7-2	TGTGCCAGCAGCACTACCGGGACTAGCGGGACCCTCCGAGATACGCAGTATTTT	CASSTTGTSGTLRDTQYF
TRBJ2-2	-	TRBD1	TRBV10-2	TGCGCCGGCGCGGGACAGGCGAACACCGGGGAGCTGTTTTTT	CAGAGQANTGELFF
TRBJ2-3	-	TRBD2	TRBV5-1	TGCGCCAGCAGCTCAGGGACTAGCGGGGGCGATACGCAGTATTTT	CASSSGTSGGDTQYF